The source of this T cell receptor (beta chain) is a study of OX40 agonist ivuxolimab in advanced cancers. Turning to the study itself: The patients received agonistic anti-OX40 (CD134) antibody ivuxolimab. People who had prior anti-PD-1, anti-PD-L1 or anti-CTLA-4 therapy could take part, and approximately 44% had some. With a range of roughly 23 to 90, age averaged roughly 61 years, and about 80% were male.

Method: immunoSEQ multiplex PCR; TCRdb's copy keeps in-frame clones and lacks some. The table records 72,000 or so clones, around 90% of them present only once. Germline values: CDR1 SGHNT, CDR2 YYREEE (reference sequence). This CDR3 has 15 residues. Losses at the gene ends were 4 bases for V and 6 bases for J; bases not matched to a gene: 7. The TCR was taken from an adult with an advanced solid tumor such as melanoma, head and neck, liver or kidney cancer. The chain has TRBV5-4 and TRBJ1-5, with 10 bases that match TRBD1. The material was CD4+ or CD8+ T cells sorted from blood, obtained in a trial of the OX40 agonist ivuxolimab. The CDR3 DNA reads TGTGCCAGCAGCCTCGACAGGGGGCAAATTCAGCCCCAGCATTTT. As protein: CASSLDRGQIQPQHF.